The 5 T cell receptor beta chains below come from one sample, sequenced in a study of human T cells and chemical hapten exposure. TCRdb itself ran the RACE reads through MiXCR, one entry per CDR3 protein. This table holds tens of thousands of distinct CDR3 sequences, about 11% found once. The time point denotes: patch test 3, about 24 weeks after DPC sensitization. The treatment denotes: therapeutic diphenylcyclopropenone sensitization with weekly scalp DPC. Specimen: whole blood, collected in connection with sensitization to the hapten diphenylcyclopropenone (DPC). These receptor sequences come from a woman aged 30 to 39 with alopecia areata. Some clones in this sample may be carry-over from other donors' samples.

The genes are TRBV15 and TRBJ2-7; 7 bases match TRBD2. The V segment lost 0 bases and the J segment 2 bases; nucleotides outside the gene matches: 13. The germline CDR1 and CDR2 sequences are LNHNV and YYDKDF (reference sequence). The length of the CDR3 is 18 residues. The CDR3, as DNA: TGTGCCACCAGCAGAGAGGTTTGGAGTAGCGGGCTAACCTACGAGCAGTACTTC. Translated: CATSREVWSSGLTYEQYF.

This clonotype occurred a few times. The chain carries TRBV9 and TRBJ2-3; 9 nucleotides match TRBD2. In germline, CDR1 is SGDLS, CDR2 YYNGEE. The CDR3 sequence is 16 residues long. V trimming: 4 bases; J trimming: 5 bases; junction bases outside the gene matches: 11. The CDR3 region has the DNA TGTGCCAGCAGCCCCAGTAACCAGCGGGGGGAAGATACGCAGTATTTT. Protein: CASSPSNQRGEDTQYF.

This clonotype appeared a few times. The chain employs TRBV27 and TRBJ1-3; no reliable D call. The CDR3 is 15 residues long. Germline V lookup: CDR1 MNHEY, CDR2 SMNVEV (reference sequence). The V and J ends lost 5 bases and 4 bases respectively, with 15 bases between them. CDR3 DNA sequence: TGTGCCAGCAGTCCTATCCAATCACTGGGAAACACCATATATTTT. Its protein is CASSPIQSLGNTIYF.

This clonotype has only a few counts. V usage is TRBV6-5 and J usage is TRBJ1-1; a weak D match, TRBD1 (5 bases). This CDR3 has 13 amino acids. The germline gives CDR1 MNHEY, CDR2 SVGAGI. Trimming took off 6 bases at V and 2 bases at J, with 10 bases between the two ends. The CDR3 loop reads CASRVQGNTEAFF. CDR3 nucleotide sequence: TGTGCCAGCAGGGTTCAGGGAAACACTGAAGCTTTCTTT.

This clonotype was recorded only once. The CDR3 DNA reads TGCGCCAGCAGAGAGGCAGGAGGGACAGCTAACTATGGCTACACCTTC. It yields the protein CASREAGGTANYGYTF. This sequence joins TRBV4-1 and TRBJ1-2; 7 bases match TRBD1. V shed 6 bases and J 0 bases; nucleotides not matched to a gene: 10. This CDR3 is built from 16 residues. Germline V gene data show CDR1 as MGHRA and CDR2 as YSYEKL.